These T cell receptor beta chains were read from a single sample in a study of blood T cell repertoires in COVID-19. The data were produced by immunoSEQ multiplex PCR, yet TCRdb's version contains in-frame clones alone and is incomplete. The data contain 390,000 or so clones, roughly 89% of them singletons. The material sequenced was PBMCs or T cells enriched from blood (not recorded which). The receptors originated from a woman between 50 and 59 years old who had recovered from COVID-19. CDR3s include the opening cysteine and the closing phenylalanine or tryptophan. Fields, in order: V gene, J gene, CDR3 protein.

V gene: TRBV6-1
J gene: TRBJ1-5
CDR3 protein: CASSDHGLVNQPQHF

V gene: TRBV15
J gene: TRBJ2-2
CDR3 protein: CATRASEGPNTGELFF

V gene: TRBV18
J gene: TRBJ1-2
CDR3 protein: CASSPDRYYGYTF

V gene: TRBV3-1/TRBV3-2
J gene: TRBJ1-1
CDR3 protein: CASSQDRGGAAEAFF

V gene: TRBV27
J gene: TRBJ2-5
CDR3 protein: CASRYTGYQETQYF

V gene: TRBV5-1
J gene: TRBJ1-1
CDR3 protein: CASSLQENTEAFF

V gene: TRBV5-1
J gene: TRBJ2-3
CDR3 protein: CASSFSAGGYTDTQYF

V gene: TRBV4-1
J gene: TRBJ2-7
CDR3 protein: CASSQGLAGGVSYEQYF

V gene: TRBV4-2
J gene: TRBJ1-5
CDR3 protein: CASSQEVGAGNQPQHF

V gene: TRBV6-1
J gene: TRBJ2-5
CDR3 protein: CASSRGVMETQYF

V gene: TRBV4-2
J gene: TRBJ2-7
CDR3 protein: CASSQDLSYEQYF

V gene: TRBV27
J gene: TRBJ1-1
CDR3 protein: CASLAYRDRGMNTEAFF

V gene: TRBV7-9
J gene: TRBJ1-1
CDR3 protein: CASSQQGSEAFF

V gene: TRBV28
J gene: TRBJ2-3
CDR3 protein: CASTPRGGGDTQYF

V gene: TRBV7-9
J gene: TRBJ1-2
CDR3 protein: CASSLVGQGTYGYTF

V gene: TRBV7-3
J gene: TRBJ1-1
CDR3 protein: CASSRGGLNTEAFF

V gene: TRBV30
J gene: TRBJ2-7
CDR3 protein: CAWRDRGHYEQYF

V gene: TRBV7-2
J gene: TRBJ1-5
CDR3 protein: CASSFLGQPQHF

V gene: TRBV4-1
J gene: TRBJ2-7
CDR3 protein: CASSQEGASLEQYF

V gene: TRBV4-2
J gene: TRBJ2-3
CDR3 protein: CASSQSLAGGTDTQYF

V gene: TRBV3-1/TRBV3-2
J gene: TRBJ2-7
CDR3 protein: CASSQAGTGNYEQYF

V gene: TRBV6-5
J gene: TRBJ1-2
CDR3 protein: CASSSSTYSYGYTF

V gene: TRBV28
J gene: TRBJ2-7
CDR3 protein: CASRRQKISYEQYF